A single sample gave rise to the 22 T cell receptor beta chains below, sequenced in a study of shared clonotypes between healthy human individuals. Sequenced by immunoSEQ multiplex PCR; TCRdb stores in-frame clones only, minus some. The data hold 400,000 to 550,000 clones, with 79% observed a single time. The sequenced material came from PBMCs. The receptors shown here come from a woman between 40 and 50 years old in good health. Some clones in this sample may be carry-over from other donors' samples.

Details on this clone: Given a much more abundant clone one base away, this may be a read error. The same CDR3 can be traced to other DNA sequences in this sample. The chain recombines TRBV7-2 with TRBJ2-7; D is possibly TRBD1 or TRBD2 (5 bases each). The CDR3 sequence is 15 residues long. Germline V CDR1 and CDR2: SGHTA, FQGNSA. The CDR3 nucleotides read TGCGCCAGCAGCTTATACGGGACGGCGAGCTACGAGCAGTACTTC. Protein sequence: CASSLYGTASYEQYF.

This clone was detected once. V usage is TRBV28 and J usage is TRBJ2-1; 15 nucleotides line up with TRBD2. V shed 6 bases, J shed 10 bases, and the junction held 22 bases outside the gene matches. The CDR3 spans 20 residues. Germline CDR1 reads MDHEN; CDR2 reads SYDVKM. The CDR3, as DNA: TGTGCCAGCAGAACCGATGGACTAGCGGGAGGGCCATGGGCTTTTTTCGAGCAGTTCTTC. It codes for CASRTDGLAGGPWAFFEQFF.

V is TRBV9 and J is TRBJ1-1, with 10 nucleotides matching TRBD1. The CDR3 sequence is 15 residues long. The ends lost 4 bases at V and 1 base at J; junction bases unmatched: 4. From germline, CDR1 is SGDLS and CDR2 YYNGEE. The DNA of the CDR3 is TGTGCCAGCAGCATCAGACAGGGGGCGAACACTGAAGCTTTCTTT. It is translated as CASSIRQGANTEAFF.

The J gene is TRBJ2-1, the V gene TRBV5-5, with 10 bases that match TRBD2. CDR3 length equals 16 residues. CDR1 is SGHKS, CDR2 YYEKEE, per germline (reference sequence). Trimming took 3 bases from V and 4 from J; bases not matched to a gene: 7. The CDR3 protein is CASSSPSGRDYNEQFF. CDR3 in DNA: TGTGCCAGCAGCTCCCCGAGCGGGAGGGATTACAATGAGCAGTTCTTC. Combining the CDR3 with reference TRBV5-5 and TRBJ2-1 gives the whole variable domain DAGVTQSPTHLIKTRGQQVTLRCSPISGHKSVSWYQQVLGQGPQFIFQYYEKEERGRGNFPDRFSARQFPNYSSELNVNALLLGDSALYLCASSSPSGRDYNEQFFGPGTRLTVL.

The CDR3 sequence: CASSIAGVDTQYF. The CDR3, as DNA: TGTGCCAGCAGCATCGCAGGGGTTGATACGCAGTATTTT. The chain uses TRBV27 and TRBJ2-3, with a tentative D call TRBD1 (6 bases). This CDR3 spans 13 amino acids. CDR1 and CDR2 (germline): MNHEY, SMNVEV (reference sequence). The V end was cut by 6 bases, the J end by 6 bases, with 13 bases between.

V gene TRBV7-9 combines with J gene TRBJ1-4; TRBD1 matches at 10 bases. The CDR3 has 14 amino acids. Germline CDR1 SEHNR, CDR2 FQNEAQ (reference sequence). V dropped 4 bases and J dropped 6; count of bases not matched to a gene: 2. The CDR3: CASSSTGGDEKLFF. CDR3 nucleotide sequence: TGTGCCAGCAGCTCGACAGGGGGCGATGAAAAACTGTTTTTT.

The chain joins TRBV7-9 to TRBJ1-4; no definite D call. In germline, CDR1 is SEHNR, CDR2 FQNEAQ (reference sequence). The V end was cut by 2 bases, the J end by 7 bases, with 11 bases between. This CDR3 region has 14 residues. For the CDR3, the DNA is TGTGCCAGCAGCTTATCTCTTTCCGCTGAAAAACTGTTTTTT. Its translation is CASSLSLSAEKLFF. Drawing the rest from reference TRBV7-9 and TRBJ1-4, the complete variable domain is DTGVSQNPRHKITKRGQNVTFRCDPISEHNRLYWYRQTLGQGPEFLTYFQNEAQLEKSRLLSDRFSAERPKGSFSTLEIQRTEQGDSAMYLCASSLSLSAEKLFFGSGTQLSVL.

V usage is TRBV7-3 and J usage is TRBJ2-1; D is possibly TRBD1 (5 bases). Germline V gives CDR1 SGHTA, CDR2 FQGTGA. Between the trimmed V and J ends, which lost 5 bases and 3 bases, there was a span of 11 bases. This CDR3 is 14 amino acids long. The CDR3 DNA is TGTGCCAGCAGCCCGGACACGGTCTACAATGAGCAGTTCTTC. Translation: CASSPDTVYNEQFF.

The chain recombines TRBV18 with TRBJ2-7, with 9 bases identical to TRBD1. The CDR3 has 15 residues. Germline V gene data show CDR1 as KGHSH and CDR2 as LQKENI. V shed 3 bases, J shed 3 bases, and the junction held 6 bases outside the gene matches. CDR3 DNA: TGTGCCAGCTCACCTACAGGGGGACAGGGCTACGAGCAGTACTTC. Encoded protein: CASSPTGGQGYEQYF. Together with reference TRBV18 and TRBJ2-7, the CDR3 gives the full variable domain: NAGVMQNPRHLVRRRGQEARLRCSPMKGHSHVYWYRQLPEEGLKFMVYLQKENIIDESGMPKERFSAEFPKEGPSILRIQQVVRGDSAAYFCASSPTGGQGYEQYFGPGTRLTVT.

V and J are TRBV7-3 and TRBJ2-2; TRBD2 agrees at 15 bases. In germline, CDR1 is SGHTA, CDR2 FQGTGA. The J segment lost 4 bases and the V segment lost 1 base, leaving 10 bases of the junction unmatched. This CDR3 is 20 amino acids long. CDR3 protein: CASSLKGWGLAGGTTGELFF. CDR3 nucleotide sequence: TGTGCCAGCAGCTTAAAGGGGTGGGGACTAGCGGGAGGAACCACCGGGGAGCTGTTTTTT.

This clone appeared a few times. This chain links TRBV7-9 with TRBJ2-7; D call uncertain. V lost 3 bases, J lost 5 bases, and 11 bases lay in between. The CDR3 extends over 13 amino acids. The germline gives CDR1 SEHNR, CDR2 FQNEAQ (reference sequence). The DNA for the CDR3 is TGTGCCAGCAGCTTCTCCTCTGGGGACGAGCAGTACTTC. Translating gives CASSFSSGDEQYF. Complete variable domain (other parts from reference TRBV7-9 and TRBJ2-7): DTGVSQNPRHKITKRGQNVTFRCDPISEHNRLYWYRQTLGQGPEFLTYFQNEAQLEKSRLLSDRFSAERPKGSFSTLEIQRTEQGDSAMYLCASSFSSGDEQYFGPGTRLTVT.

The chain has TRBV27 and TRBJ2-2, with a possible D match to TRBD1 (6 bases). Germline CDR1 and CDR2: MNHEY and SMNVEV (reference sequence). Trimming took off 6 bases at V and 4 bases at J, with 21 bases between the two ends. The CDR3 extends over 17 amino acids. The CDR3 bases are TGTGCCAGCAGCTCCCAGCGGACAGCTACGGGCACCGGGGAGCTGTTTTTT. This gives the protein CASSSQRTATGTGELFF.

The chain recombines TRBV2 with TRBJ2-4, with unresolved D. The germline V and J ends were trimmed by 8 bases and 0 bases, with 8 bases remaining between them. The CDR3 loop spans 13 amino acids. In germline, CDR1 is SNHLY, CDR2 FYNNEI. This CDR3 reads CASSGAAKNIQYF. The CDR3 bases are TGTGCCAGCTCGGGTGCAGCCAAAAACATTCAGTACTTC.

This sequence joins TRBV7-2 and TRBJ1-2, with D possibly matching TRBD1 (6 bases). The CDR3 is made up of 15 amino acids. Germline V gene lookup returns CDR1 SGHTA and CDR2 FQGNSA. Trimming left V 1 base short and J 7 bases short, with 16 bases between. The CDR3 nucleotides read TGTGCCAGCAGCTTAGTCAATCAGGGGCTTAGTGGCTACACCTTC. Protein: CASSLVNQGLSGYTF.

The rearrangement joins TRBV25-1 to TRBJ2-7; 9 bases agree with TRBD2. The germline V gene has CDR1 MGHDK and CDR2 SYGVNS. This CDR3 region has 17 residues. Trimming took 5 bases from V and 5 from J; bases not matched to a gene: 16. DNA for the CDR3: TGTGCCAGCAGTCGACTAGCGGTCGGGGAACGGCGCCACGAGCAGTACTTC. Its translation: CASSRLAVGERRHEQYF.

The V gene is TRBV11-2, the J gene TRBJ2-5; possibly TRBD1 or TRBD2 for D (5 bases each). The J call may be wrong; the DNA end is better matched by TRBJ2-7. Germline V gives CDR1 SGHAT, CDR2 FQNNGV. The CDR3 is 14 residues long. The CDR3 loop reads CASSLGGFPYEQYF. For the CDR3, the DNA is TGTGCCAGCAGCTTAGGGGGGTTCCCCTACGAGCAGTACTTC.

The genes are TRBV9 and TRBJ2-7; possibly TRBD1 for D (5 bases). Germline-derived CDR1 and CDR2 are SGDLS and YYNGEE. The CDR3 is 14 amino acids. V shed 2 bases and J shed 2 bases, with 11 bases lying between them. For the CDR3, the DNA is TGTGCCAGCAGCGTTACAGGAAGTGCCTACGAGCAGTACTTC. Translation gives CASSVTGSAYEQYF.

V usage is TRBV5-1 and J usage is TRBJ1-3; D is undetermined. The CDR3 is 17 residues long. With 0 bases removed from V and 1 base from J, the gap between germline ends came to 14 bases. Germline assignment: CDR1 SGHRS and CDR2 YFSETQ. The CDR3 nucleotides are TGCGCCAGCAGCTTGGACTCTATAAGCCGGTCTGGAAACACCATATATTTT. Its translation is CASSLDSISRSGNTIYF.

V is TRBV7-2 and J is TRBJ2-7; no reliable D call. V was cut by 0 bases and J by 0 bases, with 3 bases left in between. Per the germline V gene, CDR1 is SGHTA and CDR2 is FQGNSA. The CDR3 loop spans 13 amino acids. The DNA of the CDR3 is TGTGCCAGCAGCTTAGCCGCCTCCTACGAGCAGTACTTC. Its translation is CASSLAASYEQYF.

The chain recombines TRBV9 with TRBJ2-1, with 13 bases identical to TRBD2. The CDR3 contains 14 residues. Germline V CDR1 and CDR2: SGDLS, YYNGEE. With 6 bases clipped from V and 10 bases from J, the junction kept 7 bases outside the gene matches. CDR3 bases: TGTGCCAGCAACCTACTAGCGGGAGGGGACGAGCAGTTCTTC. Its protein is CASNLLAGGDEQFF.

This rearrangement joins TRBV27 to TRBJ1-4; the D is unclear. The ends were cut back, 4 bases at V and 8 bases at J, with 11 bases in the middle. The CDR3 covers 13 residues. Germline CDR1 MNHEY, CDR2 SMNVEV (reference sequence). CDR3 nucleotide sequence: TGTGCCAGCAGTTGGAGACCGGGAGAAAAACTGTTTTTT. Translating gives CASSWRPGEKLFF. Filled out from reference TRBV27 and TRBJ1-4, the complete variable domain reads EAQVTQNPRYLITVTGKKLTVTCSQNMNHEYMSWYRQDPGLGLRQIYYSMNVEVTDKGDVPEGYKVSRKEKRNFPLILESPSPNQTSLYFCASSWRPGEKLFFGSGTQLSVL.

The V gene is TRBV27, the J gene TRBJ2-7, with TRBD1 matching 9 bases. V was pared by 7 bases and J by 7 bases, with 8 bases of the junction left unmatched. This CDR3 region has 13 residues. The germline gives CDR1 MNHEY, CDR2 SMNVEV (reference sequence). The CDR3 loop reads CASTTDRGNEQYF. The CDR3, as DNA: TGTGCCAGCACCACGGACAGGGGAAATGAGCAGTACTTC.